This T cell receptor (beta chain) was retrieved from a study of T cell repertoires in cytomegalovirus infection. Overall study results and limits: The ex vivo response was dominated by HLA-C-restricted CMV-specific TCR beta clonotypes. Totalled public TCR beta family frequency picked out people who carried CMV plus the relevant HLA.

Germline V gene sequence: CDR1 SGHVS, CDR2 FQNEAQ. The V end was cut by 5 bases, the J end by 3 bases, with 8 bases between. The CDR3 runs to 13 residues. TCRdb re-called the reads with MiXCR, one entry per CDR3 protein. Of 130,000 or so distinct CDR3 sequences in the sample, about 6.3% were seen once. This clonotype was detected many times. Its antigen is unknown. Sequences were obtained from PBMCs. This chain joins TRBV7-8 and TRBJ2-1; D gene uncertain. The sequence came from a human donor in good health (CMV status not recorded). Some clones in this sample may be carry-over from other donors' samples. This CDR3 is CASSLLDYNEQFF. The CDR3 DNA reads as TGTGCCAGCAGCCTGTTGGACTACAATGAGCAGTTCTTC.